Described below is a single T cell receptor beta chain sequence and its context. Ages ranged from about 18 to 89 years, with residence in more than 20 US areas. Membership in each cohort depended on participant-reported clinical history. This specimen comes from a study of blood T cell repertoires in COVID-19. Looking at the study overall: Acute and convalescent COVID-19 samples came from the United States, Italy and Spain.

CDR3 size: 14 residues. V gave up 2 bases and J gave up 6 bases; unmatched junction bases: 5. CDR1 and CDR2 from the germline V gene are SEHNR and FQNEAQ (reference sequence). Per the original methods: Amplifying reference gene primers gave estimates of nucleated cell counts. The method was immunoSEQ multiplex PCR; TCRdb's version includes in-frame clones alone and lacks a portion of them. The DNA was the basis for D and trimming; V, J and clone size are from that table. This table has some 300,000 clones, around 87% appearing once. The sequence was collected from a woman aged 18-29 years with acute COVID-19. Material for sequencing was PBMCs or T cells enriched from blood (not recorded which). The V and J genes are TRBV7-9 and TRBJ1-2, with 8 bases matching TRBD1. The CDR3 here is CASSLTDRVHGYTF. For the CDR3, the DNA is TGTGCCAGCAGCTTAACGGACAGGGTACATGGCTACACCTTC.